This T cell receptor (beta chain) was recorded in a study of glioma-infiltrating T cells. This clonotype occurred a few times. What it recognizes is unknown. The germline CDR1 and CDR2 sequences are MDHEN and SYDVKM. This CDR3 spans 18 amino acids. Trimming cost V 4 bases and J 0 bases, with 19 bases left between them. Amplification of TCR alpha and beta CDR3 regions from RNA used iRepertoire nested multiplex PCR. Input was 100-400 ng of tissue mRNA or PBMC total RNA. MiXCR, run by TCRdb on the multiplex PCR reads, gives a single entry per CDR3 protein. The table includes more than 110,000 distinct CDR3 sequences, around 42% detected once. Broader study findings: Only very few CDR3 sequences appeared in both tissue and blood. Above-expected tissue-blood divergence occurred in all gliomas, most in low-grade ones.

The chain recombines TRBV28 with TRBJ1-3; D unresolved. This clonotype originated in a human donor with low-grade glioma or glioblastoma, undergoing nonglioma brain surgery, or in good health (not recorded which). The sample consisted of glioma tissue, nonneoplastic brain tissue, or PBMCs (not recorded which). CDR3 residues: CASSSHIEYAGSGNTIYF. The CDR3 DNA follows: TGTGCCAGCAGTTCCCATATTGAGTACGCCGGCTCTGGAAACACCATATATTTT. The full variable domain, completed using reference TRBV28 and TRBJ1-3, is DVKVTQSSRYLVKRTGEKVFLECVQDMDHENMFWYRQDPGLGLRLIYFSYDVKMKEKGDIPEGYSVSREKKERFSLILESASTNQTSMYLCASSSHIEYAGSGNTIYFGEGSWLTVV.